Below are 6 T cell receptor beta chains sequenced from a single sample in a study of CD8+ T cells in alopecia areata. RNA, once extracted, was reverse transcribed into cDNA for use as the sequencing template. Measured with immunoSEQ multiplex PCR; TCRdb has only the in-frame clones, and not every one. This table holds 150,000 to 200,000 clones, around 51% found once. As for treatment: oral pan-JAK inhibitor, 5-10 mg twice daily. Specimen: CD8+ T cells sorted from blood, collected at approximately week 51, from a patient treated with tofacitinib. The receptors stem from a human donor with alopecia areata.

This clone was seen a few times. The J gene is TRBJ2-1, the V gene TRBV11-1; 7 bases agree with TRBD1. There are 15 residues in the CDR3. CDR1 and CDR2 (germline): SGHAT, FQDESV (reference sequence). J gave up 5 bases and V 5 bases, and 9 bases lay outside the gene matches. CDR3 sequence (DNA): TGTGCCAGCAGCCTACCCGGGACAGCTAACAATGAGCAGTTCTTC. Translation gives CASSLPGTANNEQFF.

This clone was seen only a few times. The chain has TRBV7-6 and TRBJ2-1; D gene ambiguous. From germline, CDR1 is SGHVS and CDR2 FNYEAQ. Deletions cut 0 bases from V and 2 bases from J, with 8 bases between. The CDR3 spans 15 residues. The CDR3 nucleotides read TGTGCCAGCAGCTTAGCGCCCGGCACCTACAATGAGCAGTTCTTC. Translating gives CASSLAPGTYNEQFF.

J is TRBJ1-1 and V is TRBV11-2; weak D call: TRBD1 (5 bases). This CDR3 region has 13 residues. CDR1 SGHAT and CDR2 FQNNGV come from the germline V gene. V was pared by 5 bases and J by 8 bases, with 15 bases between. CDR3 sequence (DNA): TGTGCCAGCAGCCCCTTGGGGACGCGCGAAGCTTTCTTT. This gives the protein CASSPLGTREAFF.

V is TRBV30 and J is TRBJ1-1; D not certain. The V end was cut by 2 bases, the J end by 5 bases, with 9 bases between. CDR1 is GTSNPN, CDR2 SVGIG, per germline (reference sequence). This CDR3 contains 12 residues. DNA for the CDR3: TGTGCCTGGAGTCGGACGTCGACTGAAGCTTTCTTT. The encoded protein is CAWSRTSTEAFF.

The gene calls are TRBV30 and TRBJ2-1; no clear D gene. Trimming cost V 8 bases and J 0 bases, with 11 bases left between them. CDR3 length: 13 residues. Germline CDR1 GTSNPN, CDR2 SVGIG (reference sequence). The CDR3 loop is CAGIGFSYNEQFF. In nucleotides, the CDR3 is TGTGCCGGAATTGGGTTCTCCTACAATGAGCAGTTCTTC.

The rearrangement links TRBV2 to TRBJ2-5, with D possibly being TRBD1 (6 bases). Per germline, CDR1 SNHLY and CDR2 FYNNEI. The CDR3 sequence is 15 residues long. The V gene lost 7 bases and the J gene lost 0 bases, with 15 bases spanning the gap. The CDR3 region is CASTQVDSNQETQYF. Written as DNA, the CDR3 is TGTGCCAGCACCCAGGTGGACAGTAACCAAGAGACCCAGTACTTC.